This T cell receptor (beta chain) is drawn from a study of sequential checkpoint blockade in melanoma. Study in general: Randomization was 1:1 between first-line nivolumab→ipilimumab and ipilimumab→nivolumab. TCRβ was sequenced from DNA of some 89 pretreatment tumors.

Study-wide results and limits: Pretreatment TIL clonality tracked with response in the nivolumab-first arm.

The data were produced by immunoSEQ multiplex PCR, yet TCRdb's version contains in-frame clones alone and is incomplete. Of roughly 2,000 clones in the sample, approximately 31% were seen once. The treatment: randomized to nivolumab then ipilimumab (arm A) or the reverse (arm B). Note on this clone: Antigen specificity is unknown.

The sequence derives from a human donor with melanoma. The input for sequencing was tumor tissue (inferred from file names), taken from a patient given nivolumab and ipilimumab in sequence.

CDR3 loop: CASSWTGNSNQPQHF. In DNA form, the CDR3 reads TGTGCCAGCTCCTGGACAGGGAATAGCAATCAGCCCCAGCATTTT. The chain uses TRBV18 and TRBJ1-5; 8 bases are a match to TRBD1. V shed 6 bases and J 0 bases; nucleotides not matched to a gene: 4. The germline CDR1 and CDR2 sequences are KGHSH and LQKENI. The CDR3 loop spans 15 amino acids. The full variable domain, in which reference TRBV18 and TRBJ1-5 provide the parts outside the CDR3, is NAGVMQNPRHLVRRRGQEARLRCSPMKGHSHVYWYRQLPEEGLKFMVYLQKENIIDESGMPKERFSAEFPKEGPSILRIQQVVRGDSAAYFCASSWTGNSNQPQHFGDGTRLSIL.